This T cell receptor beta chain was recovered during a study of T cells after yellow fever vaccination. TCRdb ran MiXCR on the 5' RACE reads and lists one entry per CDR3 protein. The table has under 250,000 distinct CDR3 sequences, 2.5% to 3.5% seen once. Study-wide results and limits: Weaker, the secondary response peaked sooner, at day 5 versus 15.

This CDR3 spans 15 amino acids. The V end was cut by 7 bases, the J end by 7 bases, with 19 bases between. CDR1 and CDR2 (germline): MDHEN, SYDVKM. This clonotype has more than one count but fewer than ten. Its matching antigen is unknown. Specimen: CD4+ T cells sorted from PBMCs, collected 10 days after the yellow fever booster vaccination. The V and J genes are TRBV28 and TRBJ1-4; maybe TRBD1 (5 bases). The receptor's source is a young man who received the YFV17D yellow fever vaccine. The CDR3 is CASTPFEGRGEKLFF. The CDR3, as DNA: TGTGCCAGCACCCCTTTCGAGGGGCGCGGTGAAAAACTGTTTTTT.